One and the same sample provided the 4 T cell receptor beta chains below, sequenced in a study of PD-1 blockade in classical Hodgkin lymphoma. Exposure to brentuximab vedotin varied, and each patient had relapsed following autologous stem cell transplantation. Sequenced by immunoSEQ multiplex PCR; TCRdb stores in-frame clones only, minus some. This table holds about 93,000 clones, roughly 91% found once. This specimen was peripheral blood mononuclear cells (PBMCs), taken before the second cycle of nivolumab. These receptors were collected from a human donor with classical Hodgkin lymphoma.

The chain recombines TRBV6-5 with TRBJ1-2, with TRBD1 identical over 7 bases. V trimming: 5 bases; J trimming: 8 bases; junction bases outside the gene matches: 11. Germline values: CDR1 MNHEY, CDR2 SVGAGI. The CDR3 consists of 14 residues. CDR3 residues: CASSGGQAVFGYTF. The CDR3 nucleotides are TGTGCCAGCAGTGGAGGACAGGCAGTGTTCGGCTACACCTTC.

The rearrangement joins TRBV6-6 to TRBJ2-5; either TRBD1 or TRBD2 may fit D (5 bases each). Trimming cost V 3 bases and J 4 bases, with 9 bases left between them. CDR1 is MNHNY and CDR2 is SVGAGI in the germline V gene (reference sequence). The length of the CDR3 is 13 residues. The CDR3 reads CASSYRDGETQYF. For the CDR3, the DNA is TGTGCCAGCAGTTATAGGGACGGAGAGACCCAGTACTTC.

The chain has TRBV19 and TRBJ2-1, with 10 bases that match TRBD2. The CDR3 extends over 15 amino acids. CDR1 is LNHDA and CDR2 is SQIVND in the germline V gene (reference sequence). With V trimmed by 2 bases and J by 6 bases, 4 bases remained unmatched. The CDR3 is CASSITAGGLNEQFF. The CDR3 coding sequence is TGTGCCAGTAGTATAACAGCGGGAGGGCTCAATGAGCAGTTCTTC.

CDR3 nucleotide sequence: TGTGCCAGGGGGGACTATGGCTACACCTTC. This sequence encodes CARGDYGYTF. The V call is TRBV27, the J call TRBJ1-2, with D perhaps TRBD1 (5 bases). In germline, CDR1 is MNHEY, CDR2 SMNVEV (reference sequence). The ends were cut back, 9 bases at V and 3 bases at J, with 5 bases in the middle. The CDR3 consists of 10 residues.